This T cell receptor beta chain was identified during a study of radiation and T cells in renal cell carcinoma (dated by TCRdb to 2019 to 2021). Regarding the research as a whole: In total, fewer than 55 samples underwent TCR beta sequencing: about 25 tumors plus 27 peripheral blood samples. Across all 53 samples, 4 million to 5 million unique CDR3 nucleotide sequences encoding approximately 3,000,000 unique CDR3 amino acid sequences were identified. The last blood draw happened 4 weeks after radiation, timed to coincide with nephrectomy.

The label giving this sample's time point can be read as: blood 4 weeks post-SBRT, at nephrectomy. The treatment or condition label here, explained by the study, means: 15 Gy SBRT to primary tumor, nephrectomy 4 weeks later. The samples were obtained from a clinical trial, where primary renal cell carcinomas were treated with 15 Gy stereotactic body radiation therapy and then removed by nephrectomy 4 weeks afterward. To track tumor-enriched clonotypes, serial peripheral blood was sampled from radiation-treated patients at baseline and at 2 weeks and 4 weeks after SBRT. All patients had renal cell carcinoma with clear cell pathology. Genomic DNA for TCR sequencing was prepared using the QIAamp DNA Blood Mini Kit (Qiagen). Samples were included in the analyses only if all quality control checks were passed. The CDR1 and CDR2 encoded by the germline V gene are SGHDN and FVKESK. From the cysteine up to the phenylalanine, the CDR3 has a length of 13 residues. Of all the DNA, just the CDR3 is kept, 39 bases in frame from base 1. V is cut back by 2 bases and J by 7 bases, with 2 bases in the junction unmatched.

On this clone itself: What antigen it recognizes has not been identified. No much larger clonotype is one base removed from it; base qualities were not supplied.

The full study reports these points: Changes in the blood repertoire were not tracked past 4 weeks after treatment. Because the trial had a single-armed design, the trial could not examine how radiation dose or scheduling affected the TCR repertoire. Because no pretreatment tumor biopsies were available, whether clonotypes were present in the tumor at baseline could not be determined. In blood, the top tumor clonotypes increased between baseline and 2 weeks post-radiation and then shrank by 4 weeks, which suggests that tumor-resident clones expanded only transiently.

The immunoSEQ kit was used, according to the manufacturer's recommendations, to generate TCR beta libraries from genomic DNA. For library preparation, a first multiplex PCR was performed with proprietary primers, followed by a second PCR in which unique barcodes were added, and bead cleanups were performed after each round. A positive control reaction and a negative control reaction, both provided in the kit, were run with every batch of samples. The final libraries underwent checking on an Agilent 4200 TapeStation D1000 ScreenTape, volumetric pooling, and quantification by qPCR. Sequencing ran on an Illumina NextSeq500 with a MidOutput 150-cycle cartridge, using 156 Read1 and 15 Index1 cycles with kit custom primers. The pooled library was loaded at around 0.93 pM with roughly 20% PhiX control spiked in. On the study's bioinformatics: Vendor-processed data were analyzed in R, with a clonotype defined as all T cells sharing the same CDR3 nucleotide sequence. In the clone abundance analyses, frequencies were normalized to the 10,000 most abundant clones in each sample. Before analysis, public T cell clones were removed, and these numbered fewer than six per sample on average. Tumor-enriched and baseline blood-enriched clonotypes were defined by at least a 32-fold difference in abundance between compartments. A beta-binomial differential abundance model was used to identify clonotypes that expanded or contracted between blood time points. The Baroni-Urbani and Buser coefficient was used to measure tumor-blood repertoire similarity, and groups were compared with two-tailed Wilcoxon tests in R. TCRdb mirrors the immuneACCESS table, restricted to in-frame sequences. Some clones are absent from its copies; in checked studies, under half trace to an unresolved V gene, and the reason for the others is unknown. V, J and clone size derive from that table, while D and trimming were established from the DNA sequence. For this sample the table gives about 90,000 clones, of which around 80% were detected only once. 6.5% to 8% of the sample is in the top ten clones.

The TCR was taken from a man between 60 and 75 years old with renal cell carcinoma. The chain was built from TRBV14 and TRBJ1-5; 7 bases in the middle match TRBD1. Sequencing used blood, obtained from a patient whose treatment included radiotherapy and nephrectomy. For the CDR3, the sequence is CASSQSRGQPQHF. The nucleotides are TGTGCCAGCAGCCAATCCAGGGGGCAGCCCCAGCATTTT.